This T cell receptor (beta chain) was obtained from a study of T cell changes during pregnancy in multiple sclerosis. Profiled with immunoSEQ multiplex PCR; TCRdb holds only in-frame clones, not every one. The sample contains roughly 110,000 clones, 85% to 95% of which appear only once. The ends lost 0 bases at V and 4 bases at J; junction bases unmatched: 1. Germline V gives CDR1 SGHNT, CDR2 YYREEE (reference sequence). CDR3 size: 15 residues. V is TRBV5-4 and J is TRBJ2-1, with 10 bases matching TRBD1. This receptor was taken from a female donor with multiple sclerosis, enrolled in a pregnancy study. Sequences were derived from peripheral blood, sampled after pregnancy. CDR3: CASSLVGQGYNEQFF. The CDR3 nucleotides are TGTGCCAGCAGCTTGGTGGGACAGGGGTACAATGAGCAGTTCTTC.